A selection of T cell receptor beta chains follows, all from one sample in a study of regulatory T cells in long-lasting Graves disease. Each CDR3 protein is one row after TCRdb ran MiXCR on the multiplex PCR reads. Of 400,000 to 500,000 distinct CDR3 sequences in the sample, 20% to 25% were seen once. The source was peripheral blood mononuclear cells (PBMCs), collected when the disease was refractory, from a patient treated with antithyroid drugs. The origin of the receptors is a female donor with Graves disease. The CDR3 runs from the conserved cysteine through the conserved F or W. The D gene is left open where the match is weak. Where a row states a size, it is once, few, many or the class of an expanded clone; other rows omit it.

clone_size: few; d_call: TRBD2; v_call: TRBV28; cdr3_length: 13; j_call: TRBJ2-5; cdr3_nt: TGTGCCAGCAGTTTTGGGGGGGGACAGACCCAGTACTTC; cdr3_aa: CASSFGGGQTQYF
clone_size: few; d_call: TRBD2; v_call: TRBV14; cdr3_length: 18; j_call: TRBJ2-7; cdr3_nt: TGTGCCAGCAGCCAAGCAATATCGGGACTAGCGGGAGCCTACGAGCAGTACTTC; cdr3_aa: CASSQAISGLAGAYEQYF
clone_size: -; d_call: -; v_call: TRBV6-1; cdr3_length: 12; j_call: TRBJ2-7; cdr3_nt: TGTGCCAGCGGTGAGCCGACAGACGAGCAGTACTTC; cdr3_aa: CASGEPTDEQYF
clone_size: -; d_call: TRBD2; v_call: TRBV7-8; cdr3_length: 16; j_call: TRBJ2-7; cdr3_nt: TGTGCCAGCAGATTAGAGCTAGCGGGGGATTCCTACGAGCAGTACTTC; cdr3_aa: CASRLELAGDSYEQYF
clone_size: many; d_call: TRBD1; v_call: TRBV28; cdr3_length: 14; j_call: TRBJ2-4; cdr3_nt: TGTGCCAGCAGGTACAGGGGTTTGAAAAACATTCAGTACTTC; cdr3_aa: CASRYRGLKNIQYF
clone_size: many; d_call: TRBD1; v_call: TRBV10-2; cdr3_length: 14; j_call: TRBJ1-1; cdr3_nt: TGCGCCAGCAGCACGGGACAGGGTGGGGCGGAAGCTTTCTTT; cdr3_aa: CASSTGQGGAEAFF
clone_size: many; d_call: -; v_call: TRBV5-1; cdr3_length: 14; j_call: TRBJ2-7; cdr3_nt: TGCGCCAGCAGCTTGGTTACGGATTCCTACGAGCAGTACTTC; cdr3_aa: CASSLVTDSYEQYF
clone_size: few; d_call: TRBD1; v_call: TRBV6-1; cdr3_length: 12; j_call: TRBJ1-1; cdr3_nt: TGTGCCAGCAGTGTATACAGGGGAGAAGCTTTCTTT; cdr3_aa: CASSVYRGEAFF
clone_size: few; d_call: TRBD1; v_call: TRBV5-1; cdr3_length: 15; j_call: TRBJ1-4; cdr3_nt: TGCGCCAGCAGCTTGGGACAGGGAAAGCTTGAAAAACTGTTTTTT; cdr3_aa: CASSLGQGKLEKLFF
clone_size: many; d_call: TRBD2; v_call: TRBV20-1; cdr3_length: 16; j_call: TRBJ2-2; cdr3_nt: TGCAGTGCCCCACGGCGGACTAGGTCGAACACCGGGGAGCTGTTTTTT; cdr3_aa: CSAPRRTRSNTGELFF
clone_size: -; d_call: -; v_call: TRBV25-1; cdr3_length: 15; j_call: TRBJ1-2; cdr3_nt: TGTGCCAGCAGTGAATACCAGGCGATGGGGGGGGGCTACACCTTC; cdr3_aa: CASSEYQAMGGGYTF
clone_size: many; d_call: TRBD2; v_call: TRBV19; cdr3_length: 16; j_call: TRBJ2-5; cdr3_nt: TGTGCCAGTAGTGGATGGACTAGCGGGAGGGGAGAGACCCAGTACTTC; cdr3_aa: CASSGWTSGRGETQYF
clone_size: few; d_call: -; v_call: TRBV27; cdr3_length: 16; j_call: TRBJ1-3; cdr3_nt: TGTGCCAGCAGTCGCGATTTATCCTGGAGTGGAAACACCATATATTTT; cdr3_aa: CASSRDLSWSGNTIYF
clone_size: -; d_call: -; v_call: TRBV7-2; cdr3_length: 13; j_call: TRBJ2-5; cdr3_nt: TGTGCCAGCAGACGTAATACTCAAGAGACCCAGTACTTC; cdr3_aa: CASRRNTQETQYF
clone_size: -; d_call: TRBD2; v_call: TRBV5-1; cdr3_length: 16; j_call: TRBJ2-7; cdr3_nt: TGCGCCAGCAGCGGGGGACTAGCGGGGGAGACCTACGAGCAGTACTTC; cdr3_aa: CASSGGLAGETYEQYF
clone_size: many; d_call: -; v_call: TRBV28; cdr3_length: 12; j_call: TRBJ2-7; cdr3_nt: TGTGCCACTCGTAAAAGCCTCCTGGAGCAGTACTTC; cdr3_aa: CATRKSLLEQYF
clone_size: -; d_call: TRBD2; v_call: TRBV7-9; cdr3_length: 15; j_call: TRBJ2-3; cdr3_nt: TGTGCCAGCAGCTACCTAGCGGGAGACACAGATACGCAGTATTTT; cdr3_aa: CASSYLAGDTDTQYF
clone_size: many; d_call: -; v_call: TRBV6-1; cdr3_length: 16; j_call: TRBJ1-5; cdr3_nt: TGTGCCAGCAGTGTGTTTACAGAGTGGGCTAATCAGCCCCAGCATTTT; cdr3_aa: CASSVFTEWANQPQHF
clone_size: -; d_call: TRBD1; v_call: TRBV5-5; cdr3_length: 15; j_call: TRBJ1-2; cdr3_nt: TGTGCCAGCAGCCTCGACAGGGGGCCTAACTATGGCTACACCTTC; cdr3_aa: CASSLDRGPNYGYTF
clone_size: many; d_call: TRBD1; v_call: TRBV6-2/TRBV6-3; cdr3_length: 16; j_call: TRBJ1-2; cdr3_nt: TGTGCCAGCAGGAACAGGGGGCGAATTCGAGACTATGGCTACACCTTC; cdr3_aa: CASRNRGRIRDYGYTF
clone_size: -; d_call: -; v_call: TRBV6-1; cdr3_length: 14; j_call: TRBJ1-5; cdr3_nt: TGTGCCAGCTGGGGGGGGGCAAACAATCAGCCCCAGCATTTT; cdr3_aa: CASWGGANNQPQHF
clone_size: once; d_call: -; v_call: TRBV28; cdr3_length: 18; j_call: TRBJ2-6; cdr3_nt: TGTGCCAGCAGTCCCGCCCAGCGAATATCCTCTGGGGCCAACGTCCTGACTTTC; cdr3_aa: CASSPAQRISSGANVLTF
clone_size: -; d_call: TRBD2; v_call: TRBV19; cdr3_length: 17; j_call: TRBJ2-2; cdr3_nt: TGTGCCACGAAGAGGTCTCGCGGGAGGGAGTACACCGGGGAGCTGTTTTTT; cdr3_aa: CATKRSRGREYTGELFF
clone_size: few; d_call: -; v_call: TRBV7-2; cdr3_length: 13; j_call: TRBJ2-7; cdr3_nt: TGTGCCAGCAGCTTACTACTAGCTGATGAGCAGTACTTC; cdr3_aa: CASSLLLADEQYF
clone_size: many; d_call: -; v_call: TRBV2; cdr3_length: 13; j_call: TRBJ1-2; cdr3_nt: TGTGCCAGCAGTCGGACGGAATCCTATGGCTACACCTTC; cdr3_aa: CASSRTESYGYTF